The 5 T cell receptor beta chains presented below share a single source sample, sequenced in a study of shared clonotypes between healthy human individuals. The data were produced by immunoSEQ multiplex PCR, yet TCRdb's version contains in-frame clones alone and is incomplete. The sample comprises roughly 2.4 million clones, approximately 96% of which are singletons, and 0.13% rests with the top ten. Sequencing was done on a sample of naive CD4+ T cells sorted from blood. Subset reported: CD45RA+ positively selected. These receptors were taken from a man younger than 30 in good health.

This clone was counted once. The chain links TRBV7-9 to TRBJ1-2, with TRBD1 identical over 7 bases. Germline trimming cut 5 bases from V and 1 base from J; bases unmatched to any gene: 10. CDR1 SEHNR and CDR2 FQNEAQ come from the germline V gene (reference sequence). CDR3 length: 16 residues. CDR3 region: CASSLRSGTVNYGYTF. CDR3 coding DNA: TGTGCCAGCAGCCTACGTTCCGGGACAGTTAACTATGGCTACACCTTC. Variable domain in full (rest from reference TRBV7-9 and TRBJ1-2): DTGVSQNPRHKITKRGQNVTFRCDPISEHNRLYWYRQTLGQGPEFLTYFQNEAQLEKSRLLSDRFSAERPKGSFSTLEIQRTEQGDSAMYLCASSLRSGTVNYGYTFGSGTRLTVV.

The chain carries TRBV11-3 and TRBJ2-3; the match to TRBD1 covers 8 bases. CDR1 is SGHNT, CDR2 YENEEA, per germline. CDR3 length equals 14 residues. The V gene end was trimmed by 4 bases and the J gene end by 6 bases; junction bases not matched to a gene: 6. The CDR3 nucleotides read TGTGCCAGCAGCTCCTCAGGGGGCTGGGATACGCAGTATTTT. Residues: CASSSSGGWDTQYF.

CDR3: CASNLKLTSTGELFF. The CDR3 region has the DNA TGTGCCAGCAACTTAAAATTGACTTCCACCGGGGAGCTGTTTTTT. J is TRBJ2-2 and V is TRBV5-6; D is unresolved. The CDR3 is 15 residues long. Trimming removed 6 bases at V and 4 bases at J, with 16 bases between. In germline, CDR1 is SGHDT, CDR2 YYEEEE.

As to this clone: This specimen includes other DNA sequences encoding the same CDR3. The chain joins TRBV25-1 to TRBJ2-7; 8 nucleotides agree with TRBD2. Losses at the gene ends were 2 bases for V and 7 bases for J; bases not matched to a gene: 4. Germline V lookup: CDR1 MGHDK, CDR2 SYGVNS. The CDR3 runs 13 residues. The CDR3 is CASSEVAGKEQYF. DNA of the CDR3: TGTGCCAGCAGTGAAGTAGCGGGGAAGGAGCAGTACTTC.

The chain recombines TRBV6-5 with TRBJ1-6; D gene ambiguous. The CDR3 runs 15 residues. V was cut by 1 base and J by 5 bases, with 9 bases left in between. The germline V gene has CDR1 MNHEY and CDR2 SVGAGI. As DNA, the CDR3 is TGTGCCAGCAGTTACTGGTTCAGCGATAATTCACCCCTCCACTTT. Translating it yields CASSYWFSDNSPLHF.